The rows below give T cell receptor beta chains drawn from one sample of a study of vaccination and CD4 T cells after COVID-19. Their antigens remain unidentified. One entry per CDR3 protein results from TCRdb running MiXCR on the PCR reads. The sample lists approximately 24,000 distinct CDR3 sequences; around 28% were seen once. Sequencing was performed on CD4+ T cells from blood, cultured in vitro, taken about 7 months after SARS-CoV-2 vaccination. These receptors were obtained from a human donor who had recovered from COVID-19. Both conserved end residues are part of each CDR3. The order of the fields is J gene, D gene, clone size, V gene, CDR3 DNA, CDR3 protein. The D gene is left open where the match is weak. Not all rows give a size; the values are once, few, many and, for expanded clones, a class.

j_call: TRBJ2-7
d_call: TRBD1
clone_size: few
v_call: TRBV6-4
cdr3_nt: TGTGCCAGCAGCCCCCGCTCGGGACAGGGGCGCGGGTACGAGCAGTACTTC
cdr3_aa: CASSPRSGQGRGYEQYF

j_call: TRBJ2-7
d_call: TRBD1
clone_size: -
v_call: TRBV6-1
cdr3_nt: TGTGCCAGCAGTCGAGGACAGGGGAATCTCTACGAGCAGTACTTC
cdr3_aa: CASSRGQGNLYEQYF

j_call: TRBJ1-6
d_call: -
clone_size: medium-sized
v_call: TRBV21-1
cdr3_nt: TGTGCCAGCAGCGTCCTGGGGTCACCCCTCCACTTT
cdr3_aa: CASSVLGSPLHF

j_call: TRBJ2-3
d_call: -
clone_size: -
v_call: TRBV24-1
cdr3_nt: TGTGCCACCAGTGGCCTAGGACCTTACACAGATACGCAGTATTTT
cdr3_aa: CATSGLGPYTDTQYF

j_call: TRBJ1-2
d_call: -
clone_size: few
v_call: TRBV7-9
cdr3_nt: TGTGCCAGCAGCTCTAGACAGTTTGGCTACACCTTC
cdr3_aa: CASSSRQFGYTF

j_call: TRBJ2-7
d_call: -
clone_size: few
v_call: TRBV4-1
cdr3_nt: TGCGCCAGCAGCCACCGGACGGAGACATCTCCCTACGAGCAGTACTTC
cdr3_aa: CASSHRTETSPYEQYF

j_call: TRBJ2-5
d_call: TRBD2
clone_size: -
v_call: TRBV18
cdr3_nt: TGTGCCAGCTCACCACTAGCGGGAGCGATAGAGACCCAGTACTTC
cdr3_aa: CASSPLAGAIETQYF

j_call: TRBJ2-6
d_call: -
clone_size: -
v_call: TRBV11-1
cdr3_nt: TGTGCCAGCAGCTTATGGGGGAGTGGACATTCTGGGGCCAACGTCCTGACTTTC
cdr3_aa: CASSLWGSGHSGANVLTF

j_call: TRBJ2-7
d_call: TRBD2
clone_size: few
v_call: TRBV6-5
cdr3_nt: TGTGCCAGCAGTTACTCGTTTCGATTCGGGGTAGCGGGAGATTGGTTGGACGAGCAGTACTTC
cdr3_aa: CASSYSFRFGVAGDWLDEQYF

j_call: TRBJ2-7
d_call: -
clone_size: few
v_call: TRBV7-9
cdr3_nt: TGTGCCAGCAGCTCAAGCTCCTACGAGCAGTACTTC
cdr3_aa: CASSSSSYEQYF

j_call: TRBJ2-3
d_call: -
clone_size: few
v_call: TRBV20-1
cdr3_nt: TGCAGTGCTAGAGATCGGTTAGGAGCAGATACGCAGTATTTT
cdr3_aa: CSARDRLGADTQYF

j_call: TRBJ2-7
d_call: TRBD2
clone_size: -
v_call: TRBV6-1
cdr3_nt: TGTGCCAGCAGCCTATCTAGCGGGAGTTACGAGCAGTACTTC
cdr3_aa: CASSLSSGSYEQYF

j_call: TRBJ1-2
d_call: -
clone_size: -
v_call: TRBV7-8
cdr3_nt: TGTGCCAGCAGCACCATGGGGGGGTACACCTTC
cdr3_aa: CASSTMGGYTF

j_call: TRBJ2-7
d_call: -
clone_size: few
v_call: TRBV10-3
cdr3_nt: TGTGCCATCAGTGACAGCCCTAGCTACGAGCAGTACTTC
cdr3_aa: CAISDSPSYEQYF

j_call: TRBJ1-6
d_call: -
clone_size: few
v_call: TRBV28
cdr3_nt: TGTGCCAGCAGTCCCAGGTGGAGGATTAATTCACCCCTCCACTTT
cdr3_aa: CASSPRWRINSPLHF

j_call: TRBJ2-3
d_call: TRBD1
clone_size: -
v_call: TRBV28
cdr3_nt: TGTGCCACAAGACAGGGGGCGCGGGATACGCAGTATTTT
cdr3_aa: CATRQGARDTQYF

j_call: TRBJ2-6
d_call: -
clone_size: -
v_call: TRBV20-1
cdr3_nt: TGCAGTGCTGGTGATATCCGCTCTGGGGCCAACGTCCTGACTTTC
cdr3_aa: CSAGDIRSGANVLTF

j_call: TRBJ2-5
d_call: -
clone_size: few
v_call: TRBV20-1
cdr3_nt: TGCAGTGCTAGACCTCTGGGCAGGGCGGAGAAGACCCAGTACTTC
cdr3_aa: CSARPLGRAEKTQYF

j_call: TRBJ2-7
d_call: TRBD1
clone_size: few
v_call: TRBV29-1
cdr3_nt: TGCAGCGTTTACCACAGGGGCTTCAACTTC
cdr3_aa: CSVYHRGFNF

j_call: TRBJ2-3
d_call: TRBD2
clone_size: few
v_call: TRBV20-1
cdr3_nt: TGCAGTGCTCCCCCGGGGGGAGTTGTAGATACGCAGTATTTT
cdr3_aa: CSAPPGGVVDTQYF

j_call: TRBJ1-5
d_call: TRBD1
clone_size: few
v_call: TRBV4-2
cdr3_nt: TGTGCCAGCAGCCCGTCTGAGGGGACAGGGGGTAGACCCCAGCATTTT
cdr3_aa: CASSPSEGTGGRPQHF

j_call: TRBJ2-1
d_call: TRBD2
clone_size: -
v_call: TRBV7-3
cdr3_nt: TGTGCCAGCAGCTTAACTGGTGGTAGCGGGGGGTACAATGAGCAGTTCTTC
cdr3_aa: CASSLTGGSGGYNEQFF